This TCR beta chain was recorded in a study of cytomegalovirus exposure and HLA in healthy donors. PCR employed 60 Vbeta and 13 Jbeta primers. Profiled with immunoSEQ multiplex PCR; TCRdb holds only in-frame clones, not every one. There are over 30,000 clones in the sample, with around 3.6% held by the top ten. Concerning this clone: Its antigen remains unknown.

Germline-derived CDR1 and CDR2 are MNHNS and SASEGT. The CDR3 is 13 residues long. V was pared by 6 bases and J by 2 bases, with 10 bases between. General study results and limits: A further, later analysis showed that HLA-associated TCR beta chains (compared with equally common others) were more clonally expanded.

The sample consisted of PBMCs. The receptor was derived from a man in his forties in good health and CMV-seronegative. This rearrangement joins TRBV6-1 to TRBJ1-1; D is undetermined. CDR3 loop: CASSVGENTEAFF. The CDR3 DNA is TGTGCCAGCAGCGTGGGAGAAAACACTGAAGCTTTCTTT.